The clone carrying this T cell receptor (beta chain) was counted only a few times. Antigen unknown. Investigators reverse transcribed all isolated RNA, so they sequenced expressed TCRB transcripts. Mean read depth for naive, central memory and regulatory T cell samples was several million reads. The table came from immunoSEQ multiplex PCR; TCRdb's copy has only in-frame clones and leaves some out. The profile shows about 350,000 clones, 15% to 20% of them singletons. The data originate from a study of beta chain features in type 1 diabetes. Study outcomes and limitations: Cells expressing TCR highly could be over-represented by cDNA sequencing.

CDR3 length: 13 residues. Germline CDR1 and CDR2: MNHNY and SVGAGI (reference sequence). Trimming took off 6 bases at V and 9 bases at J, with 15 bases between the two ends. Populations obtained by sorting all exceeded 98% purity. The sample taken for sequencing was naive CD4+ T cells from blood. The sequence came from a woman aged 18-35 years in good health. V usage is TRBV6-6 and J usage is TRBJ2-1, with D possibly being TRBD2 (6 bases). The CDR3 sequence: CASRPRDFGEQFF. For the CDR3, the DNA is TGTGCCAGCAGACCCCGGGACTTCGGTGAGCAGTTCTTC.